Listed here are 12 T cell receptor beta chains from one sample, sequenced in a study of blood T cell repertoires in COVID-19. Repertoires were generated with immunoSEQ multiplex PCR, while TCRdb's copy carries only in-frame clones and drops some. The sample carries some 460,000 clones, 70% to 90% recorded once. Specimen: PBMCs or T cells enriched from blood (not recorded which). These receptors all come from a woman between 18 and 29 years old with acute COVID-19.

V and J are TRBV9 and TRBJ1-1, with D perhaps TRBD1 (5 bases). The CDR3 has 15 residues. V lost 0 bases and J lost 6, with 15 bases in between. Germline lookup yields CDR1 SGDLS and CDR2 YYNGEE. For the CDR3, the DNA is TGTGCCAGCAGCGTAGAGGGCCAGGGAGGCGCTGAAGCTTTCTTT. Its protein is CASSVEGQGGAEAFF. Variable domain in full (rest from reference TRBV9 and TRBJ1-1): DSGVTQTPKHLITATGQRVTLRCSPRSGDLSVYWYQQSLDQGLQFLIQYYNGEERAKGNILERFSAQQFPDLHSELNLSSLELGDSALYFCASSVEGQGGAEAFFGQGTRLTVV.

In DNA, the CDR3 is TGCAGTGCTAGTGGGCCGGGACTACTATTGTACAATGAGCAGTTCTTC. Its protein product is CSASGPGLLLYNEQFF. The gene calls are TRBV20-1 and TRBJ2-1; 7 nucleotides line up with TRBD2. Trimming removed 3 bases from V and 4 bases from J; junction bases left unmatched: 12. From germline, CDR1 is DFQATT and CDR2 SNEGSKA (reference sequence). CDR3 length: 16 amino acids.

This clone was seen a few times. The chain links TRBV3-1 (or the pseudogene TRBV3-2) to TRBJ1-6; 11 bases are shared with TRBD1. The CDR3 has 15 residues. Unmatched junction bases numbered 8, after V lost 2 bases and J lost 14 bases. The V gene's germline CDR1 is LGHDT and CDR2 YNNKEL (reference sequence). The CDR3 region is CASSQSGQGDLSLHF. For the CDR3, the DNA is TGTGCCAGCAGCCAATCGGGACAGGGGGATTTGTCCCTCCACTTT.

The chain links TRBV5-6 to TRBJ1-6; TRBD1 agrees at 8 bases. The CDR3 consists of 18 residues. V lost 2 bases and J lost 7; bases outside the gene matches: 14. Germline CDR1 is SGHDT and CDR2 is YYEEEE. For the CDR3, the DNA is TGTGCCAGCAGCTTTTGGACAGGGACACGGGTGCTAAATTCACCCCTCCACTTT. Encoded protein: CASSFWTGTRVLNSPLHF. Variable domain in full (rest from reference TRBV5-6 and TRBJ1-6): DAGVTQSPTHLIKTRGQQVTLRCSPKSGHDTVSWYQQALGQGPQFIFQYYEEEERQRGNFPDRFSGHQFPNYSSELNVNALLLGDSALYLCASSFWTGTRVLNSPLHFGNGTRLTVT.

CDR3 in amino acids: CSVVDRSIAYEQYF. In DNA, the CDR3 is TGCAGCGTTGTGGACAGGAGCATTGCCTACGAGCAGTACTTC. The V call is TRBV29-1, the J call TRBJ2-7, with 7 bases aligning to TRBD1. The CDR3 runs 14 residues. Germline V CDR1 and CDR2: SQVTM, ANQGSEA. V trimming: 4 bases; J trimming: 2 bases; junction bases outside the gene matches: 8.

The gene calls are TRBV7-2 and TRBJ2-7, with 7 bases that match TRBD2. CDR3 length equals 16 residues. Germline V lookup: CDR1 SGHTA, CDR2 FQGNSA. Trimming cost V 1 base and J 3 bases; bases outside gene matches: 9. This chain's CDR3 is CASSLGEREMSYEQYF. The DNA for the CDR3 is TGTGCCAGCAGCTTAGGGGAGCGGGAAATGAGCTACGAGCAGTACTTC.

This chain connects TRBV9 to TRBJ2-1; no clear D. Germline CDR1 reads SGDLS; CDR2 reads YYNGEE. Trimming left V 3 bases short and J 0 bases short, with 13 bases between. The CDR3 spans 16 residues. The CDR3 bases are TGTGCCAGCAGCGCCAAGAGATATAGCTCCTACAATGAGCAGTTCTTC. This translates into CASSAKRYSSYNEQFF.

The gene calls are TRBV27 and TRBJ2-7, with D possibly matching TRBD1 (5 bases). Trimming removed 0 bases from V and 6 bases from J, with 6 bases in between. Germline V lookup: CDR1 MNHEY, CDR2 SMNVEV (reference sequence). The CDR3 length is 12 residues. CDR3 amino acids: CASSLSGAEQYF. In DNA form, the CDR3 reads TGTGCCAGCAGTTTATCAGGGGCCGAGCAGTACTTC.

This clone has just one count. V gene TRBV19 combines with J gene TRBJ2-6; the D gene is possibly TRBD2 (5 bases). This CDR3 is 18 amino acids long. V lost 5 bases, J lost 0 bases, and 17 bases lay in between. Per the germline V gene, CDR1 is LNHDA and CDR2 is SQIVND (reference sequence). The CDR3 is CASSDPGSPNSGANVLTF. In nucleotides, the CDR3 is TGTGCCAGTAGTGACCCGGGATCCCCCAACTCTGGGGCCAACGTCCTGACTTTC.

This clone was counted only a few times. The rearrangement joins TRBV7-9 to TRBJ1-3; D gene unclear. V lost 3 bases to trimming and J lost 6 bases, with 15 bases between them. CDR3 length equals 15 residues. The V gene's germline CDR1 is SEHNR and CDR2 FQNEAQ (reference sequence). For the CDR3, the DNA is TGTGCCAGCAGCTTCCCGGGAGTCAGACTAAACACCATATATTTT. Amino acid sequence: CASSFPGVRLNTIYF.

The chain recombines TRBV4-1 with TRBJ2-7, with 8 bases fitting TRBD2. V dropped 1 base and J dropped 4; count of bases not matched to a gene: 3. In germline, CDR1 is MGHRA, CDR2 YSYEKL. CDR3 size: 14 residues. The DNA for the CDR3 is TGCGCCAGCAGCCAAGGACTAGCGAGGTACGAGCAGTACTTC. It codes for CASSQGLARYEQYF.

The CDR3 is CASSFTTGTGSHEQYF. DNA of the CDR3: TGTGCCAGCAGCTTTACAACCGGGACAGGGAGCCACGAGCAGTACTTC. V and J are TRBV7-2 and TRBJ2-7; the match to TRBD1 covers 9 bases. The V gene end was trimmed by 3 bases and the J gene end by 5 bases; junction bases not matched to a gene: 11. The germline CDR1 and CDR2 sequences are SGHTA and FQGNSA. The CDR3 has 16 amino acids.